Below are 23 T cell receptor beta chains sequenced from a single sample in a study of molecular identifiers for immune sequencing clone quantification. Using its own MiXCR run on the PCR reads, TCRdb lists one record per CDR3 protein. The data hold some 100,000 distinct CDR3 sequences, with roughly a third observed a single time. The sample taken for sequencing was naive CD8+ T cells from blood, with Jurkat cell RNA spiked in. Noted subset: FACS-sorted CD8+CD4-CCR7+CD45RA+ naive T cells. The source is a human donor in good health. Some libraries in this study had Jurkat cell RNA spiked in.

This clonotype was counted at least ten times. The chain couples TRBV29-1 to TRBJ2-5, with 9 bases that match TRBD1. This CDR3 is 12 amino acids long. Germline lookup yields CDR1 SQVTM and CDR2 ANQGSEA. Trimming removed 6 bases from V and 4 bases from J; junction bases left unmatched: 3. The CDR3 sequence: CSVGQGSETQYF. The CDR3, as DNA: TGCAGCGTGGGACAGGGTTCAGAGACCCAGTACTTC.

V usage is TRBV4-1 and J usage is TRBJ2-2; the D is unclear. V lost 4 bases and J lost 4, with 7 bases in between. This CDR3 region has 13 residues. Germline lookup yields CDR1 MGHRA and CDR2 YSYEKL. The CDR3 is CASSPVATGELFF. The CDR3 bases are TGCGCCAGCAGCCCAGTGGCCACCGGGGAGCTGTTTTTT.

There are a few counts of this clonotype. The chain is built from TRBV7-9 and TRBJ2-3; 12 nucleotides match TRBD2. CDR3 length equals 15 residues. The germline V gene has CDR1 SEHNR and CDR2 FQNEAQ (reference sequence). Trimming took 5 bases from V and 3 from J; bases not matched to a gene: 3. The CDR3 region has the DNA TGTGCCAGCAGCGTCCTAGCGGGAGGGACAGATACGCAGTATTTT. Translating gives CASSVLAGGTDTQYF.

This clonotype has a count of ten or more. The chain carries TRBV7-9 and TRBJ2-1; D gene unclear. Deletions cut 1 base from V and 8 bases from J, with 12 bases between. The germline V gene encodes CDR1 SEHNR and CDR2 FQNEAQ (reference sequence). The CDR3 runs to 14 residues. DNA of the CDR3: TGTGCCAGCAGCTTAGGCATAACTTCCGATGAGCAGTTCTTC. It codes for CASSLGITSDEQFF.

This clonotype has a handful of counts. The CDR3 bases are TGTGCCATCAGTAGCCTGAACACTGAAGCTTTCTTT. It yields the protein CAISSLNTEAFF. The chain combines TRBV10-3 with TRBJ1-1; D unclear. V was clipped by 5 bases and J by 0 bases, with 4 bases between them. Germline CDR1 is ENHRY and CDR2 is SYGVKD. CDR3 length equals 12 residues.

The chain employs TRBV4-2 and TRBJ2-2; D is unresolved. V lost 0 bases, J lost 6 bases, and 11 bases lay in between. Looked up from germline, CDR1 is LGHNA and CDR2 is YNFKEQ. The CDR3 totals 15 residues. CDR3 nucleotide sequence: TGTGCCAGCAGCCAAGATATTAGGAGACCCGGGGAGCTGTTTTTT. Its protein is CASSQDIRRPGELFF.

As to this clonotype: Because the CDR3 is missing its conserved closing phenylalanine or tryptophan, this is likely a read error. The rearrangement joins TRBV7-6 to TRBJ1-1; unclear D gene. V dropped 1 base and J dropped 7 bases, with 7 bases sitting between them. The V gene's germline CDR1 is SGHVS and CDR2 FNYEAQ. The CDR3 is 12 amino acids. The CDR3 nucleotides read TGTGCCAGCAGCTTAGACGGGGATGAAGCTTTCATT. It encodes CASSLDGDEAFI.

Concerning this clonotype: The CDR3 carries no conserved terminal phenylalanine or tryptophan, so it likely arises from a read error. The chain joins TRBV5-1 to TRBJ2-5; D unclear. The CDR3 is made up of 14 amino acids. Germline-derived CDR1 and CDR2 are SGHRS and YFSETQ. CDR3 sequence: CASSLSPGQGTQYI. The CDR3 DNA is TGCGCCAGCAGCTTGTCCCCCGGCCAAGGGACCCAGTACATC.

This clonotype showed up many times. The V call is TRBV7-9, the J call TRBJ1-5; D unclear. V was clipped by 4 bases and J by 2 bases, with 9 bases between them. Germline values: CDR1 SEHNR, CDR2 FQNEAQ (reference sequence). The CDR3 consists of 14 residues. For the CDR3, the DNA is TGTGCCAGCAGCTCTGCAGGACGCAATCAGCCCCAGCATTTT. Translating gives CASSSAGRNQPQHF.

DNA for the CDR3: TGCGCCAGCATTGGCGTTGGGGGCGTGAACACTGAAGCTTTCTTT. Translated, it gives CASIGVGGVNTEAFF. The chain has TRBV10-1 and TRBJ1-1, with a tentative D call TRBD1 (6 bases). CDR1 is WNHNN and CDR2 is SYGVQD in the germline V gene (reference sequence). The CDR3 runs to 15 residues. V lost 7 bases and J 0 bases, leaving 15 bases between the germline ends.

The rearrangement links TRBV7-2 to TRBJ2-7; D is undetermined. Trimming took 1 base from V and 3 from J, leaving 7 bases between them. Per germline, CDR1 SGHTA and CDR2 FQGNSA. This CDR3 contains 13 residues. The CDR3: CASSLGEFYEQYF. The DNA of the CDR3 is TGTGCCAGCAGCTTAGGAGAATTCTACGAGCAGTACTTC.

The chain links TRBV6-6 to TRBJ2-1; D remains ambiguous. V shed 6 bases and J shed 0 bases, with 9 bases lying between them. The CDR3 contains 14 residues. CDR1 MNHNY and CDR2 SVGAGI come from the germline V gene (reference sequence). The CDR3 region is CASRAPYSYNEQFF. CDR3 DNA sequence: TGTGCCAGCAGGGCCCCCTACTCCTACAATGAGCAGTTCTTC.

Concerning this clonotype itself: Since no conserved phenylalanine or tryptophan closes the CDR3, a read error is the likely cause. This chain connects TRBV7-3 to TRBJ2-7, with D unclear. Germline CDR1 is SGHTA and CDR2 is FQGTGA. Deletions cut 2 bases from V and 2 bases from J, with 13 bases between. The CDR3 contains 15 residues. The CDR3 loop reads CASSLLAEPTYEQYL. In DNA, the CDR3 is TGTGCCAGCAGCTTATTGGCGGAGCCCACCTACGAGCAGTACCTC.

The sample holds a few counts of this clonotype. V is TRBV19 and J is TRBJ2-7, with D possibly being TRBD1 (5 bases). Germline V gives CDR1 LNHDA, CDR2 SQIVND (reference sequence). The length of the CDR3 is 14 residues. Between the trimmed V and J ends, which lost 4 bases and 5 bases, there was a span of 15 bases. For the CDR3, the DNA is TGTGCCAGTAGTACTCAGAAGGGGCTGAACGAGCAGTACTTC. Translation: CASSTQKGLNEQYF.

This clonotype was seen a single time. A much larger clone sits a single nucleotide away, making a read error possible. The chain combines TRBV11-2 with TRBJ2-7; D gene unclear. The CDR3 has 13 residues. V shed 5 bases and J shed 9 bases, with 17 bases lying between them. Per the germline V gene, CDR1 is SGHAT and CDR2 is FQNNGV. This CDR3 is CASSPSPVRAQYF. DNA for the CDR3: TGTGCCAGCAGCCCGTCCCCGGTGCGCGCGCAGTACTTC.

V and J are TRBV6-5 and TRBJ2-3; D possibly corresponds to TRBD2 (5 bases). This CDR3 has 14 amino acids. Trimming left V 6 bases short and J 11 bases short, with 21 bases between. The germline V gene has CDR1 MNHEY and CDR2 SVGAGI. CDR3 DNA: TGTGCCAGCAGCCCGGGATCCAACCAGATAGGGCAGTATTTT. Protein product: CASSPGSNQIGQYF.

This chain links TRBV7-8 with TRBJ2-1, with TRBD2 identical over 7 bases. The germline V gene has CDR1 SGHVS and CDR2 FQNEAQ. J was trimmed by 2 bases and V by 1 base; bases with no gene match: 8. This CDR3 region has 17 residues. The chain's CDR3 is CASSLGVGRGTYNEQFF. Written as DNA, the CDR3 is TGTGCCAGCAGCTTAGGTGTTGGGCGGGGGACCTACAATGAGCAGTTCTTC. Filled out from reference TRBV7-8 and TRBJ2-1, the complete variable domain reads GAGVSQSPRYKVAKRGQDVALRCDPISGHVSLFWYQQALGQGPEFLTYFQNEAQLDKSGLPSDRFFAERPEGSVSTLKIQRTQQEDSAVYLCASSLGVGRGTYNEQFFGPGTRLTVL.

This chain links TRBV4-1 with TRBJ2-1; 8 bases fit TRBD1. Unmatched junction bases numbered 3, after V lost 3 bases and J lost 8 bases. Germline V CDR1 and CDR2: MGHRA, YSYEKL. This CDR3 has 13 amino acids. CDR3 DNA: TGCGCCAGCAGCCACGGACAGGGTGATGAGCAGTTCTTC. This gives the protein CASSHGQGDEQFF.

The V and J genes are TRBV7-8 and TRBJ2-7; TRBD2 matches 8 bases. Per germline, CDR1 SGHVS and CDR2 FQNEAQ. This CDR3 region has 15 residues. The trim removed 3 bases at V and 2 bases at J, leaving 6 bases unmatched. The CDR3 region has the DNA TGTGCCAGCAGCTTGATGACTAGCGCGACCTACGAGCAGTACTTC. It is translated as CASSLMTSATYEQYF.

Concerning this clonotype itself: A much larger clone is a single base away; this may be a read error. This chain connects TRBV20-1 to TRBJ2-3; no clear D gene. Deletions cut 5 bases from V and 4 bases from J, with 10 bases between. There are 12 residues in the CDR3. The germline CDR1 and CDR2 sequences are DFQATT and SNEGSKA (reference sequence). The CDR3 reads CSASRGSDTQYF. The CDR3 region has the DNA TGCAGTGCTTCGAGAGGCTCAGATACGCAGTATTTT.

The sample holds a few counts of this clonotype. The chain carries TRBV7-6 and TRBJ2-2; possible D gene TRBD1, 6 bases. V lost 2 bases to trimming and J lost 1 base, with 14 bases between them. Germline CDR1 and CDR2: SGHVS and FNYEAQ. This CDR3 has 17 amino acids. In DNA form, the CDR3 reads TGTGCCAGCAGCTTAATCTTACAGGGAGTGAACACCGGGGAGCTGTTTTTT. Its translation is CASSLILQGVNTGELFF.

This clonotype came up a few times. The chain is built from TRBV20-1 and TRBJ2-7; D not resolved. Between the trimmed V and J ends, which lost 1 base and 2 bases, there was a span of 9 bases. This CDR3 is built from 13 residues. CDR1 and CDR2 (germline): DFQATT, SNEGSKA (reference sequence). CDR3 coding DNA: TGCAGTGCTAGAGCCCGAGTAGCCTACGAGCAGTACTTC. Translating gives CSARARVAYEQYF.

The rearrangement uses TRBV6-5 and TRBJ2-5; 7 bases line up with TRBD1. Germline-derived CDR1 and CDR2 are MNHEY and SVGAGI. With V trimmed by 0 bases and J by 3 bases, 10 bases remained unmatched. CDR3 length equals 17 residues. The CDR3 protein is CASSYSTGSYRKETQYF. The CDR3 bases are TGTGCCAGCAGTTACTCGACAGGGTCCTACCGAAAAGAGACCCAGTACTTC.